This T cell receptor (beta chain) was found in a study of T-cell memory formation after mild COVID-19. Concerning this clonotype: Its target is not known.

This CDR3 is 16 amino acids long. Germline CDR1 LNHNV, CDR2 YYDKDF (reference sequence). The J segment lost 2 bases and the V segment lost 1 base, leaving 2 bases of the junction unmatched. Study results and limitations: Mostly located in CM and EM were contracting CD4+ clones, with contracting CD8+ clones located in EMRA. That cross-reactive memory joined was suggested by some responding clones appearing in pre-infection memory. Day 15 to 85 contractors were CD4/CD8 balanced; later expanders leaned CD4+.

In TCRdb, the 5' RACE reads were re-called with MiXCR into one record per CDR3 protein. The table lists almost 550,000 distinct CDR3 sequences, roughly 20% of them singletons, with roughly an eighth in the top ten. Sequenced material: PBMCs or a T cell subset sorted from them (not recorded which). The chain employs TRBV15 and TRBJ1-5; TRBD1 aligns across 10 bases. The sequence was collected from an adult woman who had mild COVID-19 (a few samples of this study predate the infection). Cell type and time point are not known. This CDR3 is CATSRVGQGGNQPQHF. CDR3 sequence (DNA): TGTGCCACCAGCAGAGTAGGACAGGGGGGCAATCAGCCCCAGCATTTT.